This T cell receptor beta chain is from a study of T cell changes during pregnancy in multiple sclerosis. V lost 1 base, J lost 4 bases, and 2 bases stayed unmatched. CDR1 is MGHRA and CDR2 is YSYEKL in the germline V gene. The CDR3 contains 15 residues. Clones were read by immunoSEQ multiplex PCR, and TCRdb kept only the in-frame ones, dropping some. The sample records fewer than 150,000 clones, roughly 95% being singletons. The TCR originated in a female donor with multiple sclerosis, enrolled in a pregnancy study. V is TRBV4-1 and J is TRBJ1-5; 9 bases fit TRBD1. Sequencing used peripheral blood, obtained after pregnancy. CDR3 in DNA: TGCGCCAGCAGCCAAGGACAGGGGGGTAATCAGCCCCAGCATTTT. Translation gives CASSQGQGGNQPQHF.